The rows below give T cell receptor beta chains drawn from one sample of a study of blood T cell repertoires in COVID-19. TCRdb's table, derived via immunoSEQ multiplex PCR, lists solely in-frame clones and lacks some. The sample carries some 300,000 clones, approximately 80% recorded once. The specimen sequenced was peripheral blood. These TCRs come from a woman in her fifties or sixties with active or convalescent COVID-19. Each CDR3 is given with its conserved first and last residue. The order of the fields is clone size, V gene, D gene, J gene, CDR3 DNA, CDR3 protein. The D gene is left open where the match is weak. Only part of the rows carry a size: once, few, many, or a class if the clone is expanded.

-,TRBV5-1,TRBD1,TRBJ2-7,TGCGCCAGCAGCCCCCGGACAGGGGGCTCCTACGAGCAGTACTTC,CASSPRTGGSYEQYF
-,TRBV25-1,TRBD1,TRBJ1-2,TGTGCCAGCAGTGGACAGGGGGCCTACTATGGCTACACCTTC,CASSGQGAYYGYTF
-,TRBV3-1/TRBV3-2,TRBD2,TRBJ2-1,TGTGCCAGCAGCCACCGAAGTTTGAGTAGCGGGAGAGGCAATGAGCAGTTCTTC,CASSHRSLSSGRGNEQFF
-,TRBV11-3,-,TRBJ2-1,TGTGCCAGCAGCGCCCCGGGGTCCTACAATGAGCAGTTCTTC,CASSAPGSYNEQFF
-,TRBV27,TRBD1,TRBJ2-7,TGTGCCAGCAGTTTGTCTCGCAGGGGGATCTCCTACGAGCAGTACTTC,CASSLSRRGISYEQYF
few,TRBV18,-,TRBJ1-5,TGTGCCAGCTCACCAAGCGGTAGCAATCAGCCCCAGCATTTT,CASSPSGSNQPQHF
-,TRBV6-5,-,TRBJ2-5,TGTGCCAGCATCGGACAGCCTCAAGAGACCCAGTACTTC,CASIGQPQETQYF
-,TRBV19,-,TRBJ1-4,TGTGCCAGTAGCACAGGGTCTTCCCTCCCTAATGAAAAACTGTTTTTT,CASSTGSSLPNEKLFF
-,TRBV5-1,TRBD1,TRBJ2-5,TGCGCCAGCAGCTTAATACAGGGGAGCTCCCAGTACTTC,CASSLIQGSSQYF
-,TRBV2,-,TRBJ2-7,TGTGCCAGCAGTGGACTCGGTCACCAAAGCTACGAGCAGTACTTC,CASSGLGHQSYEQYF
-,TRBV9,TRBD1,TRBJ1-1,TGTGCCAGCAGGAAGGGGGCCGACATGAACACTGAAGCTTTCTTT,CASRKGADMNTEAFF
-,TRBV7-8,TRBD1,TRBJ1-2,TGTGCCAGCAGCGCTAACAGGGGGCGCGATGGCTACACCTTC,CASSANRGRDGYTF
-,TRBV7-9,TRBD1,TRBJ2-2,TGTGCCAGCAGCTCCGGACAGGGGGCCGCCGGGGAGCTGTTTTTT,CASSSGQGAAGELFF
-,TRBV19,TRBD2,TRBJ2-1,TGTGCCAGTAATGGCGGGAGAGGCCCCTACAATGAGCAGTTCTTC,CASNGGRGPYNEQFF
-,TRBV2,-,TRBJ1-3,TGTGCCAGCAGTCCCCAGGGCTCCTCTGGAAACACCATATATTTT,CASSPQGSSGNTIYF